Here is one T cell receptor (beta chain) with its context. The data are from a study of PD-1 blockade in classical Hodgkin lymphoma. Each of the patients experienced relapse following autologous stem cell transplantation, and their brentuximab vedotin exposure differed. Produced via immunoSEQ multiplex PCR; TCRdb's table is partial and in-frame only. The table shows 25,000 to 30,000 clones, with roughly 70% occurring only once. The sequence derives from a human donor with classical Hodgkin lymphoma. The source was peripheral blood mononuclear cells (PBMCs), collected before the second cycle of nivolumab.

CDR3 residues: CASSPRTSGEGNEQFF. CDR3 coding DNA: TGTGCCAGCAGCCCCCGGACTAGCGGGGAGGGCAATGAGCAGTTCTTC. The rearrangement links TRBV11-3 to TRBJ2-1; 12 bases match TRBD2. The CDR3 loop spans 16 amino acids. Germline V gene lookup returns CDR1 SGHNT and CDR2 YENEEA. Trimming at V came to 5 bases and at J to 6 bases, leaving 8 bases not matched to a gene.